This entry is about one T cell receptor (beta chain). The sample comes from a study of blood T cell repertoires in COVID-19. About the study: The origin of the acute and convalescent COVID-19 samples was the United States, Italy and Spain. PBMCs, B-cell-depleted T cells, or T cells were the source of the cDNA or gDNA that made up the material.

With V trimmed by 5 bases and J by 4 bases, 6 bases remained unmatched. This CDR3 is 15 amino acids long. In germline, CDR1 is SGHAT, CDR2 FQNNGV. Per the study methods: Reference gene primers were amplified, and this amplification served to estimate nucleated cell counts. Measured with immunoSEQ multiplex PCR; TCRdb has only the in-frame clones, and not every one. V and J calls and clone size are as listed in that table; D and trimming were resolved from the DNA. The sample has around 170,000 clones, roughly 74% seen once. The source is a woman older than 75 with acute or convalescent COVID-19. The sample consisted of peripheral blood. This chain links TRBV11-2 with TRBJ2-1; TRBD2 agrees at 9 bases. CDR3 sequence (DNA): TGTGCCAGCAGCAAACGGACTAGCGAATACAATGAGCAGTTCTTC. It yields the protein CASSKRTSEYNEQFF.